Sequencing of this TCR beta chain was carried out in a study of glioma-infiltrating T cells. Study results and caveats: Non-neoplastic patients had below-expected tissue-blood divergence, while all gliomas exceeded expectation. Only very few CDR3 sequences appeared in both tissue and blood.

This clonotype was counted at least ten times. Its matching antigen is unknown. TCR alpha and beta CDR3 regions were amplified from RNA using iRepertoire nested multiplex PCR. Tissue mRNA or PBMC total RNA, 100-400 ng, went into one-step reverse transcription and amplification. MiXCR was run by TCRdb on the multiplex PCR reads, yielding one entry per CDR3 protein. Of about 89,000 distinct CDR3 sequences detected, under 30% appear once; the ten largest clones hold more than 6.5%. The V end was cut by 7 bases, the J end by 5 bases, with 20 bases between. The CDR3 has 15 amino acids. The receptor was derived from a human donor with low-grade glioma or glioblastoma, undergoing nonglioma brain surgery, or in good health (not recorded which). The sequencing input was glioma tissue, nonneoplastic brain tissue, or PBMCs (not recorded which). The chain employs TRBV12-3 or TRBV12-4 and TRBJ1-2; D gene unclear. In nucleotides, the CDR3 is TGTGCCAGCACCCCGTTCCCTACGGTTCTTTATGGCTACACCTTC. This translates into CASTPFPTVLYGYTF.